This T cell receptor (beta chain) was identified in a study of blood T cells in healthy people across ages. The V gene's germline CDR1 is DFQATT and CDR2 SNEGSKA (reference sequence). The CDR3 length is 13 residues. Combining a sample-barcoded 5' primer with a J-beta primer mix, a second PCR ran for roughly 6 to 11 cycles. MiXCR was run by TCRdb on the 5' RACE reads, yielding one entry per CDR3 protein. The sample lists 1.2 million to 1.5 million distinct CDR3 sequences, 42% occurring once. Sample: blood. The clonotype was recovered from a woman aged 18 to 35 in good health. The gene calls are TRBV20-1 and TRBJ2-5; the match to TRBD1 covers 9 bases. The J call may be incorrect, as the DNA end agrees better with TRBJ2-7. In nucleotides, the CDR3 is TGCAGTGCTAAAGACAGGGGGATACACGAGCAGTACTTC. Its translation is CSAKDRGIHEQYF.